This T cell receptor (beta chain) was profiled in a study of persistence of HIV-infected CD4 T cells. General study points: Bulk TCR data could not be restricted to HIV-1-infected CMV-responding cells.

An overlapping HIV-1 Gag peptide pool stimulated these cells at 0.75 to 1 ug/peptide/mL. Sorted nonresponding memory CD4+ T cells were CD40L-negative, CD69-negative, CD45RO-high. Donors were HIV-1-infected adults who began suppressive ART during chronic infection. Donors had undetectable plasma HIV-1 RNA, under 50 copies/mL, for 4+ years. Stimulated PBMCs had first been depleted of CD8+ T cells. As concerns this clone: Its target is not known.

Sequencing used immunoSEQ version 4 in survey mode. Only in-frame clones appear in the TCRdb table, and some are missing; sequencing was by immunoSEQ multiplex PCR. The data contain 64,000 or so clones, 65% to 80% of them seen just once; the ten biggest clones take up roughly 1.7%. This receptor was identified in an adult man with HIV who was CMV-seropositive. The source material was CD4+ T cells sorted from PBMCs after roughly 20-hour stimulation, sampled from a patient who received antiretroviral therapy.

CDR3 in amino acids: CASSEQGVNQPQHF. The CDR3 nucleotides are TGTGCCAGCAGTGAGCAGGGGGTTAATCAGCCCCAGCATTTT. The rearrangement joins TRBV6-1 to TRBJ1-5, with 7 bases that match TRBD1. Unmatched junction bases numbered 3, after V lost 3 bases and J lost 4 bases. The CDR3 loop spans 14 amino acids. The germline V gene encodes CDR1 MNHNS and CDR2 SASEGT.